A selection of T cell receptor beta chains follows, all from one sample in a study of blood T cell repertoires in COVID-19. Repertoires were generated with immunoSEQ multiplex PCR, while TCRdb's copy carries only in-frame clones and drops some. The sample carries about 150,000 clones, roughly 83% recorded once. Sequenced: peripheral blood. All receptors come from a woman aged 80 or older with acute or convalescent COVID-19. The CDR3 runs from the conserved cysteine through the conserved F or W. D genes are given only for firm matches. Clone size, where shown, is once, few, many, or a class for clones that have expanded.

d_call,v_call,j_call,cdr3_length,clone_size,cdr3_nt,cdr3_aa
.,TRBV14,TRBJ1-3,13,.,TGTGCCAGCAGCCAAAGTCTGAGCGACACCATATATTTT,CASSQSLSDTIYF
.,TRBV29-1,TRBJ1-2,10,.,TGCAGCGTTGATGAGGATGGCTACACCTTC,CSVDEDGYTF
TRBD1,TRBV28,TRBJ1-2,13,.,TGTGCCAGCAGTCTGGACAGGAGCAATGGCTACACCTTC,CASSLDRSNGYTF
TRBD1,TRBV7-3,TRBJ1-2,15,.,TGTGCCAGCAGCCTTAACAGGGGCCCCAGCTATGGCTACACCTTC,CASSLNRGPSYGYTF
.,TRBV3-1/TRBV3-2,TRBJ1-2,16,.,TGTGCCAGCAGCCCTCTAGTGGGCAGGGGCACCTATGGCTACACCTTC,CASSPLVGRGTYGYTF
TRBD1,TRBV7-9,TRBJ1-2,17,.,TGTGCCAGCAGCTCCGAGAGGGACAGGGGGCGCCGGTATGGCTACACCTTC,CASSSERDRGRRYGYTF
TRBD1,TRBV5-1,TRBJ1-2,15,.,TGCGCCAGCAGCTCCTCCCCCCGGGACAGAATACGCTACACCTTC,CASSSSPRDRIRYTF
.,TRBV5-1,TRBJ1-6,14,few,TGCGCCAGCAGCTTAGGAGGGTTGACGGCGCCCCTCCACTTT,CASSLGGLTAPLHF
TRBD1,TRBV6-1,TRBJ1-1,16,.,TGTGCCAGCAGTGACCGGACAGGGGCTCGTGTCACTGAAGCTTTCTTT,CASSDRTGARVTEAFF
TRBD1,TRBV15,TRBJ1-2,15,.,TGTGCCACCAGCAGGGGGACAGCAGCTAACTATGGCTACACCTTC,CATSRGTAANYGYTF
.,TRBV5-6,TRBJ1-1,15,.,TGTGCCAGCAGCCGATCCGGGACACTGAACACTGAAGCTTTCTTT,CASSRSGTLNTEAFF
.,TRBV3-1/TRBV3-2,TRBJ2-3,17,.,TGTGCCAGCAGCCAATCCCCCATGGGGGGTAGCACAGATACGCAGTATTTT,CASSQSPMGGSTDTQYF
.,TRBV18,TRBJ2-5,17,.,TGTGCCAGCTCACCACTCCGACAGTCCTCCCTACAAGAGACCCAGTACTTC,CASSPLRQSSLQETQYF
.,TRBV7-3,TRBJ1-1,13,.,TGTGCCAGCAGCTCAGACAGAAACACTGAAGCTTTCTTT,CASSSDRNTEAFF
TRBD1,TRBV5-5,TRBJ1-2,15,.,TGTGCCAGCAGCTTGGTGGGGACAGGGGGCCGTGGCTACACCTTC,CASSLVGTGGRGYTF
.,TRBV19,TRBJ1-4,13,.,TGTGCCTCCACAGAGACAACTAATGAAAAACTGTTTTTT,CASTETTNEKLFF
.,TRBV4-3,TRBJ1-2,15,.,TGCGCCAGCAGCCAAGACCTGACGAGGGTCTATGGCTACACCTTC,CASSQDLTRVYGYTF
TRBD2,TRBV7-2,TRBJ2-3,16,.,TGTGCCAGCAGCTCCGGGACTAGCGGAAGCACAGATACGCAGTATTTT,CASSSGTSGSTDTQYF
TRBD2,TRBV9,TRBJ2-1,14,.,TGTGCCAGCAGCGTAGCCGGGACTAGCGGCGAGCAGTTCTTC,CASSVAGTSGEQFF
TRBD2,TRBV19,TRBJ2-2,15,.,TGTGCCAGTAGTGGGCGGGGGGGCCGGGGCGGGGAGCTGTTTTTT,CASSGRGGRGGELFF
TRBD1,TRBV9,TRBJ1-4,13,.,TGTGCCAGCAGCGGACAGGGGGGGGAAAAACTGTTTTTT,CASSGQGGEKLFF
.,TRBV7-2,TRBJ2-2,16,.,TGTGCCAGCAGCTTGCTTGCCGTAGTTTCCACCGGGGAGCTGTTTTTT,CASSLLAVVSTGELFF
.,TRBV9,TRBJ1-5,14,once,TGTGCCAGCAGCGTTGGGACACGGAATCAGCCCCAGCATTTT,CASSVGTRNQPQHF
.,TRBV5-6,TRBJ2-3,15,.,TGTGCCAGCCTAGGTATCGGCCGGGACACAGATACGCAGTATTTT,CASLGIGRDTDTQYF
TRBD1,TRBV28,TRBJ2-7,14,.,TGTGCCAGCAGTTTAGGGACAGGGTCCTACGAGCAGTACTTC,CASSLGTGSYEQYF
.,TRBV6-2/TRBV6-3,TRBJ1-5,15,.,TGTGCCAGCAGCAAGGTGGGGGCTTCGAATCAGCCCCAGCATTTT,CASSKVGASNQPQHF
TRBD1,TRBV2,TRBJ1-3,13,.,TGTGCCAGCAGACAGGGGACAGGGGACACCATATATTTT,CASRQGTGDTIYF
.,TRBV5-1,TRBJ2-7,14,.,TGCGCCAGCAGCTTGGACTTTAACTCCTACGAGCAGTACTTC,CASSLDFNSYEQYF
TRBD1,TRBV24-1,TRBJ2-5,16,.,TGTGCCACCAGTGATTCTAGGGACAGGGGACCGGGGACCCAGTACTTC,CATSDSRDRGPGTQYF
.,TRBV5-1,TRBJ1-4,12,.,TGCGCCAGCAGTCAAAATAATGAAAAACTGTTTTTT,CASSQNNEKLFF
.,TRBV6-5,TRBJ1-1,15,.,TGTGCCAGCAGACGGACAGTTATAATGAACACTGAAGCTTTCTTT,CASRRTVIMNTEAFF
.,TRBV6-1,TRBJ1-2,13,.,TGTGCCAGCAGTGAACAGGGTGTTAGGGGCTACACCTTC,CASSEQGVRGYTF
.,TRBV21-1,TRBJ1-1,16,.,TGTGCCAGCAGGGTGCAGGGGGCAAAAATGAACACTGAAGCTTTCTTT,CASRVQGAKMNTEAFF
TRBD2,TRBV19,TRBJ2-3,15,.,TGTGCCAGGGGCCGGGGGGGGCCGGGCACAGATACGCAGTATTTT,CARGRGGPGTDTQYF
TRBD1,TRBV10-3,TRBJ1-2,12,.,TGTGCCATCAGTGATTGGACAGGGTCTTTCACCTTC,CAISDWTGSFTF
.,TRBV19,TRBJ1-5,14,.,TGTGCCAGTAGTATGAGGGATAGCAATCAGCCCCAGCATTTT,CASSMRDSNQPQHF
.,TRBV4-1,TRBJ1-4,15,once,TGCGCCAGCAGCCAAGATGAGGGATTCAATGAAAAACTGTTTTTT,CASSQDEGFNEKLFF
.,TRBV3-1/TRBV3-2,TRBJ1-3,15,once,TGTGCCAGCAGCCAAGGGAGCGGGGTTGGAAACACCATATATTTT,CASSQGSGVGNTIYF
TRBD2,TRBV5-4,TRBJ2-5,18,.,TGTGCCAGCAGCTTGGGGGGACTAGCGGGGCCGGGAGGGGAGACCCAGTACTTC,CASSLGGLAGPGGETQYF
.,TRBV18,TRBJ1-2,13,.,TGTGCCAGCTCACCACCGGGGCGCGAAGGCTACACCTTC,CASSPPGREGYTF
.,TRBV27,TRBJ1-5,15,.,TGTGCCAGCAGCCAATACCCGACACAGAATCAGCCCCAGCATTTT,CASSQYPTQNQPQHF
TRBD1,TRBV7-9,TRBJ1-4,14,once,TGTGCCAGCAGCCCGTTGGACAGGCGGGAAAAACTGTTTTTT,CASSPLDRREKLFF
TRBD1,TRBV7-8,TRBJ1-2,15,.,TGTGCCAGCAGCCTCGGACAGGGCGCTAACTATGGCTACACCTTC,CASSLGQGANYGYTF
TRBD1,TRBV19,TRBJ2-5,15,.,TGTGCCAGTAGTAACTTGGGACAGGCCCAAGAGACCCAGTACTTC,CASSNLGQAQETQYF
.,TRBV5-1,TRBJ1-1,15,.,TGCGCCAGCAGCTTGGTTTCGGGGATGAACACTGAAGCTTTCTTT,CASSLVSGMNTEAFF
TRBD1,TRBV5-1,TRBJ1-3,15,.,TGCGCCAGCAGCTTAGCCGGACAGGGGTTAAACACCATATATTTT,CASSLAGQGLNTIYF
.,TRBV10-1,TRBJ2-5,14,once,TGCGCCAGCAGTGAACGGGCGGGGCAAGAGACCCAGTACTTC,CASSERAGQETQYF
TRBD1,TRBV2,TRBJ2-1,14,once,TGTGCCAGCAGTGAAGGACAGGGGAGGAATGAGCAGTTCTTC,CASSEGQGRNEQFF
.,TRBV7-2,TRBJ2-1,12,.,TGTGCCAGCAGCTTATTATTAGATGAGCAGTTCTTC,CASSLLLDEQFF
TRBD1,TRBV19,TRBJ1-1,13,.,TGTGCCAGTAGTGACAGGGTTATCGATGAAGCTTTCTTT,CASSDRVIDEAFF
.,TRBV3-1/TRBV3-2,TRBJ1-4,17,.,TGTGCCAGCAGCCCCAGACAGCCTTATGCAACTAATGAAAAACTGTTTTTT,CASSPRQPYATNEKLFF
.,TRBV5-6,TRBJ1-2,14,.,TGTGCCAGCAGCCCCCCAAACGGTCATGTCGGCTACACCTTC,CASSPPNGHVGYTF
.,TRBV9,TRBJ2-2,15,.,TGTGCCAGCAGCGTACGGGGTTCGAACACCGGGGAGCTGTTTTTT,CASSVRGSNTGELFF
TRBD2,TRBV2,TRBJ2-3,15,.,TGTGCCAGCAGTGAAGAGGGACTAGGGGCAGATACGCAGTATTTT,CASSEEGLGADTQYF